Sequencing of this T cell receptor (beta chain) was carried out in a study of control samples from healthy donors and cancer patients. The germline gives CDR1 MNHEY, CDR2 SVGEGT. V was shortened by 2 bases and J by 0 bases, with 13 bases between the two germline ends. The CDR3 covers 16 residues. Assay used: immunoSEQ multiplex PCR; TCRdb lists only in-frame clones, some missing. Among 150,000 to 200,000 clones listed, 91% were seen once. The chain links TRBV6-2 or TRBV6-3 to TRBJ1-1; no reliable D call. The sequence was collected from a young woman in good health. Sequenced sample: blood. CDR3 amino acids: CASSYPGLNMNTEAFF. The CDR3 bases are TGTGCCAGCAGTTACCCGGGTCTCAATATGAACACTGAAGCTTTCTTT.